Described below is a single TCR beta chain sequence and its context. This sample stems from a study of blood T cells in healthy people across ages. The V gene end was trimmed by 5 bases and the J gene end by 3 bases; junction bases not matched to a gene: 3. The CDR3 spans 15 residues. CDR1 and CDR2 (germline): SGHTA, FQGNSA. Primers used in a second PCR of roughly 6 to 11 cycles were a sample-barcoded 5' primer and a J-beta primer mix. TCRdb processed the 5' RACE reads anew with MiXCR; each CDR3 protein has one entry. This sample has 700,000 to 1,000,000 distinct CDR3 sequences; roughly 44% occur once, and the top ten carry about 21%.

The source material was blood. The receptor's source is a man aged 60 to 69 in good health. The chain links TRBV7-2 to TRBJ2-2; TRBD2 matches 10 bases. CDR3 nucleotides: TGTGCCAGCAGCGCCGGGACTAGCGACACCGGGGAGCTGTTTTTT. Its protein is CASSAGTSDTGELFF. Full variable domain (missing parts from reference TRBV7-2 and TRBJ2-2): GAGVSQSPSNKVTEKGKDVELRCDPISGHTALYWYRQSLGQGLEFLIYFQGNSAPDKSGLPSDRFSAERTGGSVSTLTIQRTQQEDSAVYLCASSAGTSDTGELFFGEGSRLTVL.